This TCR beta chain was obtained from a study of beta chain features in type 1 diabetes. The authors reverse transcribed all of the isolated RNA, so sequencing captured expressed TCRB transcripts. TCRdb's table, derived via immunoSEQ multiplex PCR, lists solely in-frame clones and lacks some. Seen here are fewer than 400,000 clones, 6.5% to 10% observed once, and the top ten hold 0.44%. After removal of 5 bases from V and 3 bases from J, the junction contained 9 bases not matched to a gene. Germline lookup yields CDR1 LNHDA and CDR2 SQIVND (reference sequence). This CDR3 has 15 residues. CD45RO/CCR7/CD25/CD127/CD95/CD27 staining was used to isolate CD4+ naive, central memory, regulatory and stem cell-like memory cells by sorting. Each population that was sorted was more than 98% pure.

This sequence joins TRBV19 and TRBJ1-1; 7 bases align to TRBD1. The sequencing input was central memory CD4+ T cells from blood. This clonotype was obtained from a woman aged 18 to 35 in good health. The CDR3: CASSPDRDGHTEAFF. CDR3 nucleotide sequence: TGTGCCAGTAGTCCTGACAGGGACGGACACACTGAAGCTTTCTTT.